The clone carrying this TCR beta chain has just one count. This sample's treatment: randomized to nivolumab then ipilimumab (arm A) or the reverse (arm B). Patients had received no earlier DNA-damaging chemotherapy. Sorted cells were live CD3+CD8+, lacking CD19 and CD56, from PBMCs. This entry belongs to a study of sequential checkpoint blockade in melanoma. Study background: Each arm's sequence ended with maintenance nivolumab.

TCRdb's copy holds only in-frame clones and misses some; the assay was immunoSEQ multiplex PCR. Of 25,000 to 35,000 clones detected, about 83% appear once; the ten largest clones hold roughly 17%. Unmatched junction bases numbered 3, after V lost 0 bases and J lost 4 bases. The germline CDR1 and CDR2 sequences are MNHEY and SMNVEV (reference sequence). The CDR3 is 15 residues long. Source: CD8+ T cells sorted from blood (inferred from file names), taken from a patient given nivolumab and ipilimumab in sequence. The chain couples TRBV27 to TRBJ1-2, with 9 nucleotides matching TRBD1. The source is a human donor with melanoma. As DNA, the CDR3 is TGTGCCAGCAGTTTATCGACAGGGGGGAGCTATGGCTACACCTTC. Translation gives CASSLSTGGSYGYTF.